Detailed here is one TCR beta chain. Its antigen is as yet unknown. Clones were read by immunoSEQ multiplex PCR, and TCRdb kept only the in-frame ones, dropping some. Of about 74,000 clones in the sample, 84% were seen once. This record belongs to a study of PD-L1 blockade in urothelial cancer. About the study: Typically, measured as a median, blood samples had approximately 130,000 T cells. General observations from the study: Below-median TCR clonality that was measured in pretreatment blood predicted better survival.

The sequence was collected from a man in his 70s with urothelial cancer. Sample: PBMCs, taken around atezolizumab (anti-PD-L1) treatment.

CDR3 loop: CATSTDRGNNEQFF. As DNA, the CDR3 is TGTGCCACCAGCACAGACAGGGGAAACAATGAGCAGTTCTTC. The chain joins TRBV15 to TRBJ2-1; 8 bases line up with TRBD1. The CDR3 contains 14 residues. V gave up 4 bases and J gave up 5 bases; unmatched junction bases: 4. Germline CDR1 is LNHNV and CDR2 is YYDKDF (reference sequence).